This is a list of T cell receptor beta chains from one sample in a study of identical twins. MiXCR, applied by TCRdb to the 5' RACE reads, yields one record per CDR3 protein. Of about 460,000 distinct CDR3 sequences listed, approximately 14% are singletons. Separately, the same data were catalogued under a study of yellow fever vaccine responses in identical twins.

The sample was CD4+ T cells sorted from blood. These receptors originate from a woman aged 18-29 years in good health. Both conserved end residues are part of each CDR3. The order of the fields is J gene, clone size, CDR3 length, D gene, V gene, CDR3 DNA, CDR3 protein. The D gene is left open where the match is weak. Clone size is shown for a subset of rows, as once, few, many or a class of expanded clone.

J gene: TRBJ2-2
clone size: .
CDR3 length: 17
D gene: .
V gene: TRBV7-8
CDR3 DNA: TGTGCCAGCAGCTTTGGGGTCCGGGGGACGGGCACCGGGGAGCTGTTTTTT
CDR3 protein: CASSFGVRGTGTGELFF

J gene: TRBJ2-3
clone size: .
CDR3 length: 13
D gene: .
V gene: TRBV23-1
CDR3 DNA: TGCGCCAGAATACAACGCTCGTCAGATACGCAGTATTTT
CDR3 protein: CARIQRSSDTQYF

J gene: TRBJ2-5
clone size: .
CDR3 length: 15
D gene: TRBD1
V gene: TRBV7-2
CDR3 DNA: TGTGCCAGCAGCATCAGACAGGGGGCTCTGGAGACCCAGTACTTC
CDR3 protein: CASSIRQGALETQYF

J gene: TRBJ2-5
clone size: .
CDR3 length: 14
D gene: TRBD1
V gene: TRBV6-1
CDR3 DNA: TGTGCCAGCAGGCCGGGACAGACTATAGAGACCCAGTACTTC
CDR3 protein: CASRPGQTIETQYF

J gene: TRBJ1-5
clone size: .
CDR3 length: 15
D gene: .
V gene: TRBV20-1
CDR3 DNA: TGCAGTGCTAGTGGGAGCAGGGGAGGCAATCAGCCCCAGCATTTT
CDR3 protein: CSASGSRGGNQPQHF

J gene: TRBJ2-3
clone size: few
CDR3 length: 16
D gene: TRBD2
V gene: TRBV7-9
CDR3 DNA: TGTGCCAGCAGCACGCGGGGACTAGCGGCCACAGATACGCAGTATTTT
CDR3 protein: CASSTRGLAATDTQYF

J gene: TRBJ2-1
clone size: once
CDR3 length: 15
D gene: TRBD1
V gene: TRBV6-1
CDR3 DNA: TGTGCCAGCAGGCCAATGGACAGGTTATACAATGAGCAGTTCTTC
CDR3 protein: CASRPMDRLYNEQFF

J gene: TRBJ2-7
clone size: many
CDR3 length: 12
D gene: .
V gene: TRBV3-1
CDR3 DNA: TGTGCCAGCAGCCAAGAAAGGCAGGGACAGTACTTC
CDR3 protein: CASSQERQGQYF

J gene: TRBJ2-7
clone size: .
CDR3 length: 15
D gene: TRBD1
V gene: TRBV27
CDR3 DNA: TGTGCCAGCCGGATCCAAAACAGGGGGCTATACGAGCAGTACTTC
CDR3 protein: CASRIQNRGLYEQYF

J gene: TRBJ2-7
clone size: .
CDR3 length: 12
D gene: .
V gene: TRBV7-9
CDR3 DNA: TGTGCCAGCAGCTCGGGGAGACGGGAGCAGTACTTC
CDR3 protein: CASSSGRREQYF

J gene: TRBJ2-5
clone size: few
CDR3 length: 19
D gene: TRBD2
V gene: TRBV20-1
CDR3 DNA: TGCAGTGCTAGAGATCCCCTGACCGGTAGCGGGGGGTCCTCGGCGGACCAGTACTTC
CDR3 protein: CSARDPLTGSGGSSADQYF

J gene: TRBJ2-1
clone size: many
CDR3 length: 15
D gene: .
V gene: TRBV12-3/TRBV12-4
CDR3 DNA: TGTGCCAGCCGGGCTCTCGGAGCCGTCTACAATGAGCAGTTCTTC
CDR3 protein: CASRALGAVYNEQFF

J gene: TRBJ2-1
clone size: .
CDR3 length: 14
D gene: .
V gene: TRBV7-9
CDR3 DNA: TGTGCCAGCAGCTTAGGAGACAGGCAGGGTGAGCAGTTCTTC
CDR3 protein: CASSLGDRQGEQFF

J gene: TRBJ2-7
clone size: .
CDR3 length: 14
D gene: .
V gene: TRBV5-1
CDR3 DNA: TGCGCCAGCAGCTACACTCAGGGAACCTACGAGCAGTACTTC
CDR3 protein: CASSYTQGTYEQYF

J gene: TRBJ2-7
clone size: few
CDR3 length: 14
D gene: .
V gene: TRBV28
CDR3 DNA: TGTGCCAGCACCCCCCCGACGGGGTGGGGGGAGCAGTACTTC
CDR3 protein: CASTPPTGWGEQYF

J gene: TRBJ2-7
clone size: few
CDR3 length: 17
D gene: .
V gene: TRBV20-1
CDR3 DNA: TGCAGTGCTAGGGACACAGGCGACGCGCGTCGATTCTACGAGCAGTACTTC
CDR3 protein: CSARDTGDARRFYEQYF

J gene: TRBJ2-7
clone size: few
CDR3 length: 13
D gene: TRBD1
V gene: TRBV20-1
CDR3 DNA: TGCAGTGCACGGACAGGGGGAATATACGAGCAGTACTTC
CDR3 protein: CSARTGGIYEQYF

J gene: TRBJ2-7
clone size: few
CDR3 length: 13
D gene: .
V gene: TRBV27
CDR3 DNA: TGTGCCAGCAGTTTCTCGCCTCTAAACACGGAGTACTTC
CDR3 protein: CASSFSPLNTEYF

J gene: TRBJ2-3
clone size: .
CDR3 length: 15
D gene: TRBD2
V gene: TRBV20-1
CDR3 DNA: TGCAGTGCGAAACGCGGGGGGCCACGTACAGATACGCAGTATTTT
CDR3 protein: CSAKRGGPRTDTQYF

J gene: TRBJ1-1
clone size: .
CDR3 length: 13
D gene: .
V gene: TRBV27
CDR3 DNA: TGTGCCACCGGCGACAGCCTGAACACTGAAGCTTTCTTT
CDR3 protein: CATGDSLNTEAFF

J gene: TRBJ1-1
clone size: .
CDR3 length: 13
D gene: TRBD1
V gene: TRBV6-1
CDR3 DNA: TGTGCCAGCAGAGAAAACGGACAGGGTGAAGCTTTCTTT
CDR3 protein: CASRENGQGEAFF

J gene: TRBJ2-7
clone size: .
CDR3 length: 15
D gene: TRBD1
V gene: TRBV20-1
CDR3 DNA: TGCAGTGCTACCTCCCGGGACAGGGGACTCTACGAGCAGTACTTC
CDR3 protein: CSATSRDRGLYEQYF

J gene: TRBJ1-3
clone size: .
CDR3 length: 14
D gene: TRBD1
V gene: TRBV6-1
CDR3 DNA: TGTGCCAGCAGTGGACAGGGGGCTGGAAACACCATATATTTT
CDR3 protein: CASSGQGAGNTIYF

J gene: TRBJ2-5
clone size: .
CDR3 length: 13
D gene: .
V gene: TRBV20-1
CDR3 DNA: TGCAGTGCTCCGAAGGACAGCCAAGAGACCCAGTACTTC
CDR3 protein: CSAPKDSQETQYF

J gene: TRBJ2-3
clone size: .
CDR3 length: 15
D gene: TRBD1
V gene: TRBV20-1
CDR3 DNA: TGCAGTGCTAGAGATCTGGGACAGGGTCTGGATACGCAGTATTTT
CDR3 protein: CSARDLGQGLDTQYF

J gene: TRBJ2-3
clone size: .
CDR3 length: 15
D gene: .
V gene: TRBV15
CDR3 DNA: TGTGCCACCAGCAGAGGGGGCGTGACCACAGATACGCAGTATTTT
CDR3 protein: CATSRGGVTTDTQYF

J gene: TRBJ2-1
clone size: few
CDR3 length: 16
D gene: .
V gene: TRBV6-5
CDR3 DNA: TGTGACAGCAGTTTGACCAGCGCGAGCTCCTACAATGAGCAGTTCTTC
CDR3 protein: CDSSLTSASSYNEQFF

J gene: TRBJ2-1
clone size: many
CDR3 length: 16
D gene: .
V gene: TRBV12-3/TRBV12-4
CDR3 DNA: TGTGCCAGCAGGGGAACAGGGTTACAATCCTACAATGAGCAGTTCTTC
CDR3 protein: CASRGTGLQSYNEQFF

J gene: TRBJ2-7
clone size: few
CDR3 length: 15
D gene: .
V gene: TRBV20-1
CDR3 DNA: TGCAGTGCCACAAGCCACAGGGCTGGGACCTACGAGCAGTACTTC
CDR3 protein: CSATSHRAGTYEQYF

J gene: TRBJ2-5
clone size: few
CDR3 length: 15
D gene: TRBD2
V gene: TRBV12-3/TRBV12-4
CDR3 DNA: TGTGCCAGCAGGCCGACTAGCGGGAGTGGGGAGACCCAGTACTTC
CDR3 protein: CASRPTSGSGETQYF

J gene: TRBJ2-2
clone size: few
CDR3 length: 14
D gene: .
V gene: TRBV25-1
CDR3 DNA: TGTGCCAGCACTAACTATATGAACACCGGGGAGCTGTTTTTT
CDR3 protein: CASTNYMNTGELFF

J gene: TRBJ1-1
clone size: .
CDR3 length: 13
D gene: .
V gene: TRBV7-9
CDR3 DNA: TGTGCCAGCAGCTCTACAGGGAAGTCTGAAGCTTTCTTT
CDR3 protein: CASSSTGKSEAFF

J gene: TRBJ1-4
clone size: .
CDR3 length: 13
D gene: .
V gene: TRBV20-1
CDR3 DNA: TGCAGTGCCAGACCCTTGACTAATGAAAAACTGTTTTTT
CDR3 protein: CSARPLTNEKLFF

J gene: TRBJ2-2
clone size: .
CDR3 length: 15
D gene: TRBD1
V gene: TRBV5-1
CDR3 DNA: TGCGCCAGCAGCTTCAGGGGGCAGGCCTCCGGGGAGCTGTTTTTT
CDR3 protein: CASSFRGQASGELFF

J gene: TRBJ2-7
clone size: .
CDR3 length: 15
D gene: .
V gene: TRBV20-1
CDR3 DNA: TGCAGTGCTAGAGGGGTGCAAGACAGCTCCTACGAGCAGTACTTC
CDR3 protein: CSARGVQDSSYEQYF

J gene: TRBJ2-5
clone size: few
CDR3 length: 17
D gene: .
V gene: TRBV12-3/TRBV12-4
CDR3 DNA: TGTGCCAGCACCTCTCCCTCGCGAGAAAGATTACAAGAGACCCAGTACTTC
CDR3 protein: CASTSPSRERLQETQYF

J gene: TRBJ2-1
clone size: few
CDR3 length: 15
D gene: TRBD2
V gene: TRBV4-3
CDR3 DNA: TGCGCCAGCAGCCAAGAGGGACTAGCCTACAATGAGCAGTTCTTC
CDR3 protein: CASSQEGLAYNEQFF

J gene: TRBJ2-1
clone size: few
CDR3 length: 13
D gene: TRBD1
V gene: TRBV10-3
CDR3 DNA: TGTGCCATCTCCGTTCAGGGGGTAGATGAGCAGTTCTTC
CDR3 protein: CAISVQGVDEQFF

J gene: TRBJ2-7
clone size: .
CDR3 length: 16
D gene: .
V gene: TRBV15
CDR3 DNA: TGTGCCACCAGCAGAGATTCGTCTAGCGTACACTACGAGCAGTACTTC
CDR3 protein: CATSRDSSSVHYEQYF

J gene: TRBJ2-2
clone size: few
CDR3 length: 18
D gene: TRBD2
V gene: TRBV6-2/TRBV6-3
CDR3 DNA: TGTGCCAGCACCGGCGGGACTAGCGGGAGTAAGCACACCGGGGAGCTGTTTTTT
CDR3 protein: CASTGGTSGSKHTGELFF